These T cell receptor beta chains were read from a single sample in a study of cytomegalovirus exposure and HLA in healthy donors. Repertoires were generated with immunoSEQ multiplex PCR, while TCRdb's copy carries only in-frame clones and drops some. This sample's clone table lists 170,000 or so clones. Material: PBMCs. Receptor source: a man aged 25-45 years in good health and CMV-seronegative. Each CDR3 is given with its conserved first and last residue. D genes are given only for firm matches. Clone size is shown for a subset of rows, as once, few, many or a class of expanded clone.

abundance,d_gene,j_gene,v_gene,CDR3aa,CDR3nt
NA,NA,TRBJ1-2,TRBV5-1,CASSLGTLQGIGGYTF,TGCGCCAGCAGCTTGGGAACCTTACAGGGAATAGGCGGCTACACCTTC
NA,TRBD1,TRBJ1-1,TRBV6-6,CASSAWDRENTEAFF,TGTGCCAGCAGTGCCTGGGACAGGGAGAACACTGAAGCTTTCTTT
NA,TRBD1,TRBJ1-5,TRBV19,CASGGTGNQPQHF,TGTGCCAGTGGGGGGACAGGGAATCAGCCCCAGCATTTT
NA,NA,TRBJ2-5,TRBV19,CASSIAWAEGETQYF,TGTGCCAGTAGTATAGCGTGGGCCGAGGGAGAGACCCAGTACTTC
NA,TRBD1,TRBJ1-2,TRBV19,CASNRGEGYGYTF,TGTGCCAGTAACAGGGGGGAAGGCTATGGCTACACCTTC
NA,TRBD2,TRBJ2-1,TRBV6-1,CASSEDIAGPHNEQFF,TGTGCCAGCAGTGAAGATATAGCGGGGCCCCACAATGAGCAGTTCTTC
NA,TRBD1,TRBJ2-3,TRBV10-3,CASRQGAEDTQYF,TGTGCCTCCCGACAGGGAGCCGAGGATACGCAGTATTTT
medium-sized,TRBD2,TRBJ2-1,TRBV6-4,CASSGQAGAMNEQFF,TGTGCCAGCAGTGGGCAAGCGGGAGCTATGAATGAGCAGTTCTTC
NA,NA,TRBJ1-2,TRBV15,CATSSGQYGYTF,TGTGCCACCAGCAGTGGACAGTATGGCTACACCTTC
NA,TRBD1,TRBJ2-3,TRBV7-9,CASSFSGQGTDTQYF,TGTGCCAGCAGCTTCTCGGGACAGGGGACAGATACGCAGTATTTT
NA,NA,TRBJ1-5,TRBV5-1,CASSLRGSPNQPQHF,TGCGCCAGCAGCTTAAGGGGGAGCCCCAATCAGCCCCAGCATTTT
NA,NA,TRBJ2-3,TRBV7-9,CASSFPSAGADTQYF,TGTGCCAGCAGCTTTCCGAGTGCAGGGGCAGATACGCAGTATTTT
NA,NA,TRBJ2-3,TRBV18,CASSPPDFTDTQYF,TGTGCCAGCTCACCACCTGACTTCACAGATACGCAGTATTTT
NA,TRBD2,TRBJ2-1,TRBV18,CASSPREREWGNEQFF,TGTGCCAGCTCACCTCGGGAGCGGGAGTGGGGAAATGAGCAGTTCTTC
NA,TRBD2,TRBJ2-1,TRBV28,CASSLLVAGGPSSNEQFF,TGTGCCAGCAGTTTGCTAGTAGCGGGAGGGCCGTCATCCAATGAGCAGTTCTTC
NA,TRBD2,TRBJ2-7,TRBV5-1,CASSLGLASAYEQYF,TGCGCCAGCAGCTTGGGACTAGCAAGTGCCTACGAGCAGTACTTC
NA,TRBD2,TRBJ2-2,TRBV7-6,CASSSSGRAAGELFF,TGTGCCAGCAGCTCCAGCGGGAGGGCCGCCGGGGAGCTGTTTTTT
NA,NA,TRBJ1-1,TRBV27,CASSTQGYEAFF,TGTGCCAGCAGTACACAGGGTTATGAAGCTTTCTTT
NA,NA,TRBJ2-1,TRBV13,CASSPPTAYSYNEQFF,TGTGCCAGCAGCCCACCCACTGCCTACTCCTACAATGAGCAGTTCTTC
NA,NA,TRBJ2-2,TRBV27,CASSFAASPTGELFF,TGTGCCAGCAGTTTTGCAGCGAGTCCTACCGGGGAGCTGTTTTTT
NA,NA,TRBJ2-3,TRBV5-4,CASSPPEADTQYF,TGTGCCAGCAGCCCCCCGGAGGCAGATACGCAGTATTTT
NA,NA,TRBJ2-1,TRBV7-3,CASSLSQAFGNEQFF,TGTGCCAGCAGCTTAAGCCAGGCCTTTGGCAATGAGCAGTTCTTC
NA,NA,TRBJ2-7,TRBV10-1,CASSERVAYEQYF,TGCGCCAGCAGTGAGCGGGTAGCCTACGAGCAGTACTTC
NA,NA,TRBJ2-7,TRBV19,CASSRQLSSYEQYF,TGTGCCAGTAGTAGACAACTGAGTTCCTACGAGCAGTACTTC
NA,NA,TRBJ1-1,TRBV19,CASSIEAGVTEAFF,TGTGCCAGTAGTATAGAGGCAGGGGTTACTGAAGCTTTCTTT
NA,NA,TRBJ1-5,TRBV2,CASKAPSGDQPQHF,TGTGCCAGCAAGGCGCCCTCAGGGGATCAGCCCCAGCATTTT
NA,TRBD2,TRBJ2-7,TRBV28,CASTLGGTSGSYEQYF,TGTGCCAGCACCCTAGGGGGGACTAGCGGCTCCTACGAGCAGTACTTC
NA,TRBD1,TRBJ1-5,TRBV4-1,CASSQGQGVHQPQHF,TGCGCCAGCAGCCAAGGACAGGGGGTTCATCAGCCCCAGCATTTT
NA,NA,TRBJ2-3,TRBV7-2,CASSLDPGTDTQYF,TGTGCCAGCAGCTTAGATCCGGGCACAGATACGCAGTATTTT
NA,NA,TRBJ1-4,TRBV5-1,CASSLTGFSRTNEKLFF,TGCGCCAGCAGCTTGACAGGTTTCAGTCGAACTAATGAAAAACTGTTTTTT